This entry describes one T cell receptor (beta chain). The sample comes from a study of T cell changes during pregnancy in multiple sclerosis. Looked up from germline, CDR1 is SGHRS and CDR2 is YFSETQ. The CDR3 runs to 13 residues. V dropped 0 bases and J dropped 8 bases, with 8 bases sitting between them. Using immunoSEQ multiplex PCR, the repertoire was profiled, and TCRdb retains in-frame clones only, with some absent. This repertoire shows 22,000 or so clones, approximately 93% found once; its top ten account for 0.5% to 0.7%. This rearrangement joins TRBV5-1 to TRBJ1-4; no firm D call. The sequence was obtained from a female donor in good health, enrolled as a control in a pregnancy study. Source: CD4+ T cells from peripheral blood mononuclear cells, taken after pregnancy. The CDR3 nucleotides are TGCGCCAGCAGCTTGGGAGGGAAGGAAAAACTGTTTTTT. This gives the protein CASSLGGKEKLFF. The whole variable domain, remainder taken from reference TRBV5-1 and TRBJ1-4, is KAGVTQTPRYLIKTRGQQVTLSCSPISGHRSVSWYQQTPGQGLQFLFEYFSETQRNKGNFPGRFSGRQFSNSRSEMNVSTLELGDSALYLCASSLGGKEKLFFGSGTQLSVL.